The 8 T cell receptor beta chains in this list originate from one sample, sequenced in a study of shared clonotypes between healthy human individuals. Data came from immunoSEQ multiplex PCR; TCRdb stores just in-frame clones and leaves some out. The table shows hundreds of thousands of clones, with roughly 97% occurring only once. What was sequenced was naive CD4+ T cells sorted from blood. Indicated subset: CD45RA+ positively selected. All receptors derive from a woman aged 25 to 39 in good health.

The CDR3 DNA sequence: TGTGCCACCAGCAGTAGACTAGCGGGACTTTACACAGATACGCAGTATTTT. As protein: CATSSRLAGLYTDTQYF. V gene TRBV15 combines with J gene TRBJ2-3, with TRBD2 matching 11 bases. This CDR3 is built from 17 residues. CDR1 is LNHNV and CDR2 is YYDKDF in the germline V gene (reference sequence). The V segment lost 3 bases and the J segment 2 bases; nucleotides outside the gene matches: 7. Full variable domain (remainder filled in from reference TRBV15 and TRBJ2-3): DAMVIQNPRYQVTQFGKPVTLSCSQTLNHNVMYWYQQKSSQAPKLLFHYYDKDFNNEADTPDNFQSRRPNTSFCFLDIRSPGLGDTAMYLCATSSRLAGLYTDTQYFGPGTRLTVL.

V and J are TRBV5-6 and TRBJ2-1; D is possibly TRBD2 (6 bases). Germline CDR1 SGHDT, CDR2 YYEEEE. Trimming took 7 bases from V and 8 from J, leaving 19 bases between them. CDR3 length equals 14 residues. The CDR3 bases are TGTGCCAGCGCCGTGGAGGGAGGAGGCGATGAGCAGTTCTTC. Translating it yields CASAVEGGGDEQFF.

The rearrangement joins TRBV5-1 to TRBJ2-3; D is ambiguous. CDR1 and CDR2 from the germline V gene are SGHRS and YFSETQ. The V end was cut by 1 base, the J end by 5 bases, with 5 bases between. This CDR3 has 12 residues. The CDR3 region is CASSLFRDTQYF. The CDR3 DNA sequence: TGCGCCAGCAGCTTGTTCAGAGATACGCAGTATTTT.

The chain uses TRBV9 and TRBJ2-7; the D gene is possibly TRBD2 (6 bases). This CDR3 has 15 amino acids. Per the germline V gene, CDR1 is SGDLS and CDR2 is YYNGEE. With 4 bases removed from V and 3 bases from J, the gap between germline ends came to 17 bases. The CDR3 loop reads CASSPRPGALYEQYF. CDR3 DNA: TGTGCCAGCAGCCCGCGGCCGGGAGCCCTCTACGAGCAGTACTTC.

J is TRBJ1-2 and V is TRBV7-9; D is undetermined. Trimming took 6 bases from V and 4 from J, leaving 6 bases between them. The germline CDR1 and CDR2 sequences are SEHNR and FQNEAQ (reference sequence). This CDR3 region has 11 residues. DNA of the CDR3: TGTGCCAGCAGGGAACCCTATGGCTACACCTTC. The encoded protein is CASREPYGYTF.

The chain couples TRBV18 to TRBJ1-4, with D unresolved. This CDR3 contains 12 residues. The germline V gene encodes CDR1 KGHSH and CDR2 LQKENI. V was pared by 2 bases and J by 8 bases, with 6 bases between. In nucleotides, the CDR3 is TGTGCCAGCTCACCAACGGCCGAAAAACTGTTTTTT. As protein: CASSPTAEKLFF.

The chain links TRBV7-6 to TRBJ2-7; D call uncertain. The CDR3 is 13 residues long. Germline CDR1 SGHVS, CDR2 FNYEAQ. V was clipped by 3 bases and J by 0 bases, with 6 bases between them. The chain's CDR3 is CASSFGSSYEQYF. The CDR3 bases are TGTGCCAGCAGCTTCGGAAGCTCCTACGAGCAGTACTTC.

The chain recombines TRBV19 with TRBJ1-5; D unresolved. Germline-derived CDR1 and CDR2 are LNHDA and SQIVND (reference sequence). CDR3 size: 14 residues. V was pared by 0 bases and J by 6 bases, with 9 bases between. The CDR3 nucleotides read TGTGCCAGTAGTATAGATGGGGTGAGTCAGCCCCAGCATTTT. Translation: CASSIDGVSQPQHF.